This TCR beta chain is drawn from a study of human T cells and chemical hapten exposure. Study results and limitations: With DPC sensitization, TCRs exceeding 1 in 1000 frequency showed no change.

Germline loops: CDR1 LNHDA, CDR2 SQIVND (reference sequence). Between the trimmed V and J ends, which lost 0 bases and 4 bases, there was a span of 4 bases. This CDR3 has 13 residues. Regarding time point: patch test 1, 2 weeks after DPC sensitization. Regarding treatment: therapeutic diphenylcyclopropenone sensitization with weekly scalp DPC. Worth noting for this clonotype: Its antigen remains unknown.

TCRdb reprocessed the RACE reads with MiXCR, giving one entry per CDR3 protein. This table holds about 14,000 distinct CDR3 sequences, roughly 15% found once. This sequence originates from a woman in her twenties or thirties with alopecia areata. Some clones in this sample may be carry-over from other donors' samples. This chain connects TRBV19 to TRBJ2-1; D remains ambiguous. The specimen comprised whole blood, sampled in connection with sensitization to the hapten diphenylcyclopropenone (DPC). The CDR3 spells CASSIEGYNEQFF. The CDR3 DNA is TGTGCCAGTAGTATAGAAGGGTACAATGAGCAGTTCTTC.